A single T cell receptor (beta chain) is shown here with its context. Its antigen specificity is not known. Base qualities were left out, and no much larger clone turns up one base away. The sample comes from a study of CD8 T cells in Susac syndrome (dated by TCRdb to the late 2010s). Looking at the study overall: Whether CD8+ T cell activation and differentiation in Susac syndrome was antigen driven was tested using repertoire sequencing.

RNA was extracted using the RNeasy kit, and roughly 0.5 to 1 ug of the RNA was reverse transcribed with random hexamers. The immunoSEQ multiplex PCR assay, covering 54 Vbeta and 13 Jbeta segments, was used to amplify TCR beta CDR3 regions. Bias from PCR amplification was corrected by using a synthetic template baseline for primer optimization and for computational correction. In the authors' own workflow: Reads were annotated to V, D and J genes according to IMGT and were analyzed with immunoSEQ Analyzer, with only productive sequences retained. Clonality was computed as one minus Shannon entropy normalized by log2 of the number of productive unique sequences. For each patient and control, public and private clones were evaluated among the 100 most prevalent clones. A clone was defined as Susac-specific if it was absent from the healthy and MS cohorts, from 1052 published viral clones and from other ImmuneACCESS disease sequences. TCRdb reprocessed the public reads (quality trimming at Q25 with fastp, clone calling with MiXCR) and kept in-frame beta chains. Every entry covers one CDR3 protein and lists the most common genes and DNA from its rows. Clone size and V and J calls follow TCRdb, not the original study. This sample has 300,000 to 350,000 distinct CDR3 sequences in its table, and around 92% of those were observed once. About 0.07% of the sample is taken by the ten largest.

Overall study results and their limits: The study acknowledged that relatively few individuals were included in the TCR sequencing and HLA analysis.

High-throughput TCR beta sequencing profiled peripheral blood CD8+ and CD4+ T cells from healthy donors, Susac syndrome patients and multiple sclerosis patients. The multiple sclerosis controls were treatment-naive patients whose relapsing-remitting disease, either stable or active, fulfilled the revised McDonald criteria. CD8+ TEMRA cells were enriched by FACS, while bulk CD8+ and CD4+ T cells were purified by magnetic negative isolation. Blood was collected in EDTA tubes and processed within 24 hours, with PBMCs isolated through density gradient centrifugation. PBMCs intended for TCR sequencing were cryopreserved in liquid nitrogen and were subsequently thawed in a 37 degrees C water bath. The sorted or isolated CD4+, CD8+ and CD8+ TEMRA cells reached a purity of at least 90%. Sequences were obtained from CD4+ T cells from PBMCs. The receptor's source is a human donor with multiple sclerosis.

The bases are TGTGCCAGCAGCCACACAGGCAGGGGAGGTGGCTACACCTTC. Its translation reads: CASSHTGRGGGYTF. The rearranged chain carries TRBV14 and TRBJ1-2; the D gene is possibly TRBD1, with 6 bases matching. According to the germline V gene, CDR1 reads SGHDN and CDR2 reads FVKESK. Taken from cysteine to phenylalanine, the CDR3 has 14 residues. Just CDR3 DNA is preserved here, 42 bases in frame from base 1. A distance of 15 bases separates the germline ends of V and J, which lose 3 bases and 7 bases respectively.